One sample yielded the 17 T cell receptor beta chains listed below, sequenced in a study of CD8+CD57+ T cells in acquired aplastic anemia. Using genomic DNA as the template, TCR beta VDJ and CDR3 profiling was carried out. TCRdb itself ran the reads through MiXCR, one entry per CDR3 protein. The table has about 150,000 distinct CDR3 sequences, more than 35% seen once; the top ten hold roughly 8.4%. What was sequenced was sorted CD4+, CD8+, or CD8+CD57+ T cells (not recorded which) from PBMCs. The receptors here all came from a human donor in good health, serving as a control.

At least ten counts were recorded for this clonotype. CDR3 sequence: CAWEGAGRTDTQYF. In DNA, the CDR3 is TGTGCCTGGGAGGGAGCAGGGCGCACAGATACGCAGTATTTT. The chain has TRBV30 and TRBJ2-3; D possibly matches TRBD1 or TRBD2 (5 bases each). Germline loops: CDR1 GTSNPN, CDR2 SVGIG (reference sequence). Trimming removed 5 bases at V and 1 base at J, with 13 bases between. The CDR3 is made up of 14 amino acids.

This clonotype was seen repeatedly, ten times or more. This sequence joins TRBV29-1 and TRBJ2-3, with TRBD2 matching 8 bases. Germline trimming cut 5 bases from V and 7 bases from J; bases unmatched to any gene: 11. The CDR3 runs 14 residues. The germline V gene encodes CDR1 SQVTM and CDR2 ANQGSEA. The CDR3 loop is CSVLGREGLNTQYF. The CDR3 region has the DNA TGCAGCGTTTTAGGACGGGAGGGCCTAAATACGCAGTATTTT.

This clonotype was found many times. The V and J genes are TRBV5-8 and TRBJ2-5, with 10 bases identical to TRBD2. This CDR3 region has 15 residues. The J segment lost 1 base and the V segment lost 1 base, leaving 1 base of the junction unmatched. The germline V gene has CDR1 SGHTS and CDR2 YDEGEE. CDR3 coding DNA: TGTGCCAGCAGCTTGCTAGCGGGGGCCCAAGAGACCCAGTACTTC. It codes for CASSLLAGAQETQYF.

This chain connects TRBV29-1 to TRBJ2-3; weak D call: TRBD2 (7 bases). Trimming removed 5 bases from V and 0 bases from J, with 12 bases in between. The CDR3 runs 14 residues. Germline V gene data show CDR1 as SQVTM and CDR2 as ANQGSEA. In DNA form, the CDR3 reads TGCAGCGTTCCCGGGGGGCCTAGCACAGATACGCAGTATTTT. Residues: CSVPGGPSTDTQYF.

V is TRBV7-8 and J is TRBJ2-3, with TRBD1 matching over 9 bases. The CDR3 is 15 amino acids. The germline CDR1 and CDR2 sequences are SGHVS and FQNEAQ. Trimming at V came to 6 bases and at J to 4 bases, leaving 8 bases not matched to a gene. CDR3 DNA sequence: TGTGCCAGCAGACTTCGACAGGGGGAGTCAGATACGCAGTATTTT. Translated, it gives CASRLRQGESDTQYF.

The CDR3 loop is CSVDGVLAVTQETQYF. CDR3 coding DNA: TGCAGCGTTGATGGGGTGCTAGCGGTAACCCAAGAGACCCAGTACTTC. The rearrangement joins TRBV29-1 to TRBJ2-5; 7 positions match TRBD2. The germline V gene has CDR1 SQVTM and CDR2 ANQGSEA. The length of the CDR3 is 16 residues. V shed 3 bases and J 1 base; nucleotides not matched to a gene: 11.

This chain links TRBV2 with TRBJ1-2; weak D call: TRBD1 (6 bases). Trimming pared 10 bases from V and 2 bases from J, leaving 14 bases between. Germline V gene data show CDR1 as SNHLY and CDR2 as FYNNEI. CDR3 size: 13 residues. DNA of the CDR3: TGTGCCACCACTCGACAGGTGAACTATGGCTACACCTTC. This translates into CATTRQVNYGYTF. Drawing the rest from reference TRBV2 and TRBJ1-2, the complete variable domain is EPEVTQTPSHQVTQMGQEVILRCVPISNHLYFYWYRQILGQKVEFLVSFYNNEISEKSEIFDDQFSVERPDGSNFTLKIRSTKLEDSAMYFCATTRQVNYGYTFGSGTRLTVV.

This clonotype was detected many times. The genes are TRBV12-3 or TRBV12-4 and TRBJ2-6; TRBD1 is a possible D gene (5 bases). The CDR3 covers 17 residues. Trimming took off 3 bases at V and 3 bases at J, with 15 bases between the two ends. The CDR3 spells CASSFFWGSNGANVLTF. The CDR3 DNA follows: TGTGCCAGCAGTTTCTTTTGGGGCTCTAATGGGGCCAACGTCCTGACTTTC.

This clonotype came up many times. This chain connects TRBV6-1 to TRBJ1-2; no firm D call. V gave up 2 bases and J gave up 7 bases, with 5 bases separating them. CDR1 is MNHNS, CDR2 SASEGT, per germline. This CDR3 region has 11 residues. The CDR3 bases are TGTGCCAGCAGTGAATGGGCTGGCTACACCTTC. It specifies CASSEWAGYTF.

The sample holds many counts of this clonotype. V usage is TRBV6-1 and J usage is TRBJ2-5; the match to TRBD1 covers 10 bases. After removal of 6 bases from V and 2 bases from J, the junction contained 0 bases not matched to a gene. The CDR3 runs 13 residues. The germline CDR1 and CDR2 sequences are MNHNS and SASEGT. In DNA form, the CDR3 reads TGTGCCAGCAGGGACAGGGGGCAAGAGACCCAGTACTTC. Protein sequence: CASRDRGQETQYF.

As concerns this clonotype: The conserved phenylalanine or tryptophan normally closing the CDR3 is absent here, so this likely arose from a read error. The V call is TRBV10-3, the J call TRBJ2-3; D gene unclear. Per germline, CDR1 ENHRY and CDR2 SYGVKD. The CDR3 spans 13 residues. For the CDR3, the DNA is TGTGCCTTCAGTGAAGGTAGCACAGATACGCAGTATTCT. Its translation: CAFSEGSTDTQYS.

This clonotype was recorded a few times. This may arise from a read error, as a much more abundant clone is one base away. This chain uses TRBV6-1 with TRBJ1-1, with a tentative D call TRBD1 (5 bases). The CDR3 loop spans 13 amino acids. CDR1 and CDR2 (germline): MNHNS, SASEGT. The CDR3 sequence: CASRVTTDTGAFF. The CDR3 region has the DNA TGTGCCAGCAGGGTAACGACGGACACTGGAGCTTTCTTT.

The rearrangement uses TRBV20-1 and TRBJ2-7, with 7 bases fitting TRBD2. Trimming removed 3 bases from V and 0 bases from J; junction bases left unmatched: 2. From germline, CDR1 is DFQATT and CDR2 SNEGSKA (reference sequence). The CDR3 length is 13 residues. The CDR3 DNA sequence: TGCAGTGCTAGCCCTAGCGGCTCCTACGAGCAGTACTTC. Translated: CSASPSGSYEQYF.

A word on this clonotype: No conserved phenylalanine or tryptophan ends this CDR3, so it is likely a read error. J is TRBJ1-1 and V is TRBV6-2 or TRBV6-3, with 10 nucleotides matching TRBD1. The CDR3 runs to 14 residues. CDR1 MNHEY and CDR2 SVGEGT come from the germline V gene. The junction had 6 bases not matched to a gene; V was cut back by 6 bases and J by 5 bases. The CDR3 reads CASRRTGGGTEAFS. The CDR3 DNA reads as TGTGCCAGCAGGCGGACAGGGGGAGGGACTGAAGCTTTCTCT.

The chain recombines TRBV25-1 with TRBJ1-2; tentative D call: TRBD1 (6 bases). The germline V gene encodes CDR1 MGHDK and CDR2 SYGVNS. Trimming took 8 bases from V and 6 from J, leaving 22 bases between them. CDR3 length: 15 amino acids. In nucleotides, the CDR3 is TGTGCCAGCTCCGGAGGGGGGCCCCTCCTCGATGGCTACACCTTC. This codes for CASSGGGPLLDGYTF.

This clonotype was seen at least ten times. The CDR3 sequence: CASSIASTSGLSYEQYF. The CDR3 DNA reads as TGTGCCAGTAGTATAGCTTCGACTAGCGGCCTCTCCTACGAGCAGTACTTC. This chain uses TRBV19 with TRBJ2-7, with 9 bases identical to TRBD2. J was trimmed by 0 bases and V by 1 base; bases with no gene match: 7. The germline CDR1 and CDR2 sequences are LNHDA and SQIVND (reference sequence). The CDR3 has 17 amino acids. The variable domain in full, completed from reference TRBV19 and TRBJ2-7, reads DGGITQSPKYLFRKEGQNVTLSCEQNLNHDAMYWYRQDPGQGLRLIYYSQIVNDFQKGDIAEGYSVSREKKESFPLTVTSAQKNPTAFYLCASSIASTSGLSYEQYFGPGTRLTVT.

The rearrangement links TRBV7-2 to TRBJ2-7; D gene ambiguous. There are 15 residues in the CDR3. Per germline, CDR1 SGHTA and CDR2 FQGNSA. Trimming took 5 bases from V and 0 from J, leaving 14 bases between them. CDR3 nucleotide sequence: TGTGCCAGCAGCGTCGCACCATCGAGCTCCTACGAGCAGTACTTC. It specifies CASSVAPSSSYEQYF.